The table lists the clone carrying this T cell receptor beta chain with a few counts. Method: immunoSEQ multiplex PCR; TCRdb's copy keeps in-frame clones and lacks some. The data hold around 700,000 clones, with about two thirds observed a single time. These data belong to a study of shared clonotypes between healthy human individuals. The CDR3 runs 14 residues. Germline loops: CDR1 KGHSH, CDR2 LQKENI. After removal of 5 bases from V and 5 bases from J, the junction contained 5 bases not matched to a gene. Input material: memory CD4+ T cells sorted from blood. The subset denotes: CD45RA-negative fraction. J is TRBJ1-5 and V is TRBV18; 8 bases fit TRBD1. This TCR was sampled from a woman younger than 45 in good health. The CDR3 here is CASSSGQGYQPQHF. The CDR3 region has the DNA TGTGCCAGCTCATCAGGACAGGGTTATCAGCCCCAGCATTTT.